This note documents a single T cell receptor (beta chain) sequence. V was clipped by 1 base and J by 2 bases, with 9 bases between them. The CDR3 is made up of 14 amino acids. The germline V gene has CDR1 LGHNA and CDR2 YSLEER. The data are from a study of PD-1 blockade in classical Hodgkin lymphoma. Every patient had relapsed following autologous stem cell transplantation, and cohorts differed in brentuximab vedotin exposure. TCRdb's table, derived via immunoSEQ multiplex PCR, lists solely in-frame clones and lacks some. Of over 70,000 clones detected, about 89% appear once; the ten largest clones hold approximately 22%.

This chain joins TRBV4-3 and TRBJ2-7; tentatively, D is TRBD1 (6 bases). This TCR came from a human donor with classical Hodgkin lymphoma. The sequencing here drew on peripheral blood mononuclear cells (PBMCs), taken at baseline. This CDR3 reads CASSQATGTYEQYF. The CDR3 DNA reads TGCGCCAGCAGCCAAGCCACAGGGACCTACGAGCAGTACTTC.